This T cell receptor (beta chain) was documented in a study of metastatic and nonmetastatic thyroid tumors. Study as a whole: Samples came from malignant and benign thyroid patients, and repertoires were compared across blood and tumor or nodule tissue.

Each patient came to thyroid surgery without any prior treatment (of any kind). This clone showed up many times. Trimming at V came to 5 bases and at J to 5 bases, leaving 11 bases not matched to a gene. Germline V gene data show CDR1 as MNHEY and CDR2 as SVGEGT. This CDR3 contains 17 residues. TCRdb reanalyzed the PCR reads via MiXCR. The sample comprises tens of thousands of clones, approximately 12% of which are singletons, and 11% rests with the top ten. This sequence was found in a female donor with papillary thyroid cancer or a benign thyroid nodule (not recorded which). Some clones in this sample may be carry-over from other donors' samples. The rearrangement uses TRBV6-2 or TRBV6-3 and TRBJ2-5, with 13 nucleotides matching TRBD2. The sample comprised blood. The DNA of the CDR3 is TGTGCCAGCAGTCGTCCCCGGACTAGCGGGAGTGTGGAGACCCAGTACTTC. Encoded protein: CASSRPRTSGSVETQYF.